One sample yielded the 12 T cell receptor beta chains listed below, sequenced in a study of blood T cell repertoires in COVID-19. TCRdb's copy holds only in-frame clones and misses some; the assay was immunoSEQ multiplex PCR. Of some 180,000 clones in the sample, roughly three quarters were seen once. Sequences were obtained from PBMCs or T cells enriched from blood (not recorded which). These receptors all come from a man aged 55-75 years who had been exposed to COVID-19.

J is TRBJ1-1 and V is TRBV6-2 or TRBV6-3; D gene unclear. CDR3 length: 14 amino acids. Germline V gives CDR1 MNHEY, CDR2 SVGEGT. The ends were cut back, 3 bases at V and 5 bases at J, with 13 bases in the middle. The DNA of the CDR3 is TGTGCCAGCAGTTATAAGGGTTCGGGGACTGAAGCTTTCTTT. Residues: CASSYKGSGTEAFF.

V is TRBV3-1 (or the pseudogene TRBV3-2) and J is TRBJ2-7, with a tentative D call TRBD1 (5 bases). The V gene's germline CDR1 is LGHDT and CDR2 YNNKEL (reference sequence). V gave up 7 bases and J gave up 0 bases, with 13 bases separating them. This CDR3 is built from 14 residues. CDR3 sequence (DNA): TGTGCCAGCACCAGGGCCACGGGCTCCTACGAGCAGTACTTC. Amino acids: CASTRATGSYEQYF.

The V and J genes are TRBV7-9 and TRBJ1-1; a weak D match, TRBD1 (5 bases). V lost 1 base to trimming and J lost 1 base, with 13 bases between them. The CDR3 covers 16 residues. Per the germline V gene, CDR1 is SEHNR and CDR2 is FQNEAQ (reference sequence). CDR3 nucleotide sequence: TGTGCCAGCAGCTTAGGAGAACAGGCTAAGAACACTGAAGCTTTCTTT. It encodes CASSLGEQAKNTEAFF. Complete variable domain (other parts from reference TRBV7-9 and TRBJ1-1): DTGVSQNPRHKITKRGQNVTFRCDPISEHNRLYWYRQTLGQGPEFLTYFQNEAQLEKSRLLSDRFSAERPKGSFSTLEIQRTEQGDSAMYLCASSLGEQAKNTEAFFGQGTRLTVV.

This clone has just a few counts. CDR3 nucleotide sequence: TGTGCCAGCAGCTTAGATCACAGGGGGCTTGAGCAGTACTTC. Translation gives CASSLDHRGLEQYF. The V gene is TRBV11-3, the J gene TRBJ2-7; TRBD1 agrees at 9 bases. Germline trimming cut 0 bases from V and 7 bases from J; bases unmatched to any gene: 4. The CDR3 covers 14 residues. From germline, CDR1 is SGHNT and CDR2 YENEEA.

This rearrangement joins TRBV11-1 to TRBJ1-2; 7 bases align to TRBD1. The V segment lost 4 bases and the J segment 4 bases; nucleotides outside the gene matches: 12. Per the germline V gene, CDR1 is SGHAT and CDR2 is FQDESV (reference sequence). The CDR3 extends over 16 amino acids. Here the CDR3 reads CASSSYKGAPGYGYTF. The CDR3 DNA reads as TGTGCCAGCAGCTCGTATAAGGGGGCGCCGGGCTATGGCTACACCTTC.

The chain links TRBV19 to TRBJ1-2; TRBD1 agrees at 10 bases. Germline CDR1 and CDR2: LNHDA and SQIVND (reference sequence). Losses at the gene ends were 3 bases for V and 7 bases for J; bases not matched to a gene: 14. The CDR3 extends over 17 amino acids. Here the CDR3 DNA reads TGTGCCAGTAGTATTCTGTTTCGGGACAGGGGACATTCTGGCTACACCTTC. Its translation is CASSILFRDRGHSGYTF.

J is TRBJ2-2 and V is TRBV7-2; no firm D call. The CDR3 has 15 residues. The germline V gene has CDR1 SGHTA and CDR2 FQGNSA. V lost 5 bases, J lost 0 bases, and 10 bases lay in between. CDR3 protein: CASSPPVANTGELFF. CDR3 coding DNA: TGTGCCAGCAGCCCTCCGGTCGCGAACACCGGGGAGCTGTTTTTT.

The CDR3 loop reads CASSYNNEQFF. The DNA for the CDR3 is TGTGCCAGCAGTTATAACAATGAGCAGTTCTTC. The chain recombines TRBV28 with TRBJ2-1; D is unresolved. The germline gives CDR1 MDHEN, CDR2 SYDVKM. V lost 4 bases and J lost 5, with 3 bases in between. This CDR3 has 11 amino acids.

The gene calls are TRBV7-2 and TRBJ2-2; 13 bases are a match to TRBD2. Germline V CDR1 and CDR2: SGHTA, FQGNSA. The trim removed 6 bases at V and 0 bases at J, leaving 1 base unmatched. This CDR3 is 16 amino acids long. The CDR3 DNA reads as TGTGCCAGCAGACTAGCGGGAGGGCCGAACACCGGGGAGCTGTTTTTT. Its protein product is CASRLAGGPNTGELFF.

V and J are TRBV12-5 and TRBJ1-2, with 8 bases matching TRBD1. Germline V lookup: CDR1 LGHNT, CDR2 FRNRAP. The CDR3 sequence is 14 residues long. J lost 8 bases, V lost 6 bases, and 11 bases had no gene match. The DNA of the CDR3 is TGTGCTAGTGGCCTCGGACAGGGCCTATACGGCTACACCTTC. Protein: CASGLGQGLYGYTF.

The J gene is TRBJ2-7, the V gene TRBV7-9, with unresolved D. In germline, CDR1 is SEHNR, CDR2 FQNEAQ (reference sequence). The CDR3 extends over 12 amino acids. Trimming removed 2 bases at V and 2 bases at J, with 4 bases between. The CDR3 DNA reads TGTGCCAGCAGCTTATCAGCCTACGAGCAGTACTTC. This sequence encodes CASSLSAYEQYF.

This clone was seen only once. DNA for the CDR3: TGTGCCACCGGGACAGCCGAGAACACTGAAGCTTTCTTT. Amino acid sequence: CATGTAENTEAFF. This chain connects TRBV10-3 to TRBJ1-1; 7 positions agree with TRBD1. This CDR3 has 13 residues. CDR1 is ENHRY and CDR2 is SYGVKD in the germline V gene. Trimming took 10 bases from V and 1 from J; bases not matched to a gene: 6.